The 3 T cell receptor beta chains in this list originate from one sample, sequenced in a study of CD8 T cell repertoires and HIV-1 epitope variants. Their specific antigens are unknown. Sequencing used immunoSEQ multiplex PCR; TCRdb keeps in-frame clones, though not all of them. The sample holds 4,000 to 5,000 clones, about two thirds seen once. The sequenced sample was cultured CD8+ T cells derived from PBMCs. All receptors derive from a male donor with HIV.

V is TRBV15 and J is TRBJ2-7; TRBD1 matches at 9 bases. V lost 2 bases to trimming and J lost 3 bases; unmatched junction nucleotides: 5. The length of the CDR3 is 15 residues. The germline gives CDR1 LNHNV, CDR2 YYDKDF (reference sequence). CDR3 in DNA: TGTGCCACCAGCAGAACAGGGGGCGGGGGCTACGAGCAGTACTTC. Its protein product is CATSRTGGGGYEQYF.

This chain uses TRBV7-9 with TRBJ2-3, with 7 bases that match TRBD2. Trimming at V came to 5 bases and at J to 2 bases, leaving 4 bases not matched to a gene. The CDR3 contains 14 residues. Per the germline V gene, CDR1 is SEHNR and CDR2 is FQNEAQ (reference sequence). In DNA form, the CDR3 reads TGTGCCAGCAGCCCGAGCGGGAACACAGATACGCAGTATTTT. Translation gives CASSPSGNTDTQYF.

The CDR3 reads CASSLSRSSGNTIYF. In DNA form, the CDR3 reads TGTGCCAGCAGTTTGTCACGGAGCTCTGGAAACACCATATATTTT. The chain links TRBV27 to TRBJ1-3; D is uncertain. Trimming took off 3 bases at V and 0 bases at J, with 9 bases between the two ends. The CDR3 has 15 amino acids. Germline V gene data show CDR1 as MNHEY and CDR2 as SMNVEV (reference sequence).